This T cell receptor beta chain stems from a study of molecular identifiers for immune sequencing clone quantification. Study details: Replicates involved a five-way split of RNA from about 20,000 or 100,000 naive CD8 cells, with sequencing of four. Study results and limitations: Clones with over 20 RNA copies captured over 98% of effector molecules but under 1% of naive ones.

V lost 4 bases, J lost 10 bases, and 14 bases lay in between. Per germline, CDR1 GTSNPN and CDR2 SVGIG (reference sequence). The CDR3 runs to 12 residues. This clonotype was seen a handful of times. The antigen is not known. For bulk TCR libraries, previously described methods and listed TCR primers were used. TCRdb fed the PCR reads into MiXCR, producing one record per CDR3 protein. The sample holds thousands of distinct CDR3 sequences, 35% seen once. This sequence originates from a human donor in good health. Some libraries in this study had Jurkat cell RNA spiked in. What was sequenced was naive CD8+ T cells from blood, with Jurkat cell RNA spiked in. The sample's subset: FACS-sorted CD8+CD4-CCR7+CD45RA+ naive T cells. The rearrangement uses TRBV30 and TRBJ2-1, with D unclear. CDR3 in amino acids: CAWTSTTPEQFF. DNA of the CDR3: TGTGCCTGGACCTCGACGACCCCAGAGCAGTTCTTC.